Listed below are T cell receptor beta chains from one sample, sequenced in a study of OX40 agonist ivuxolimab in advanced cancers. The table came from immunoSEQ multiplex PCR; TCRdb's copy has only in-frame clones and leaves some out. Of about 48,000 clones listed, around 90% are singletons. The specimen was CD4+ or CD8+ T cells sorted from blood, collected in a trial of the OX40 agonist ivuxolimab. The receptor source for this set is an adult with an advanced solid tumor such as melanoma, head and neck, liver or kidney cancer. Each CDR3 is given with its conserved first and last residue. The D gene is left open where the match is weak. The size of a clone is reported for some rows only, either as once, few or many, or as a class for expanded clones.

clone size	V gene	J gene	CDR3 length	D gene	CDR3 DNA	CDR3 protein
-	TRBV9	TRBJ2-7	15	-	TGTGCCAGCAGCGTAGCCCCAGCGGCGTCCTACGAGCAGTACTTC	CASSVAPAASYEQYF
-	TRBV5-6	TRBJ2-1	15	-	TGTGCCAGCACCCCCGCGCCCCTGAGCAACAATGAGCAGTTCTTC	CASTPAPLSNNEQFF
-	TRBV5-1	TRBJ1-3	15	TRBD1	TGCGCCAGCAGCTTGGACAGGGGGTATGGAAACACCATATATTTT	CASSLDRGYGNTIYF
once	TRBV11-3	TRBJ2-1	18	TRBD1	TGTGCCAGCAGCTTAGATAAGACCGGGACAGGGGGTCACAATGAGCAGTTCTTC	CASSLDKTGTGGHNEQFF
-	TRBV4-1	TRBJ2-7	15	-	TGCGCCAGCAGCCAAAGGGACACGGTCTCCTACGAGCAGTACTTC	CASSQRDTVSYEQYF
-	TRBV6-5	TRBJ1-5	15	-	TGTGCCAGCAGTTGGCGTAAGGAATCGAATCAGCCCCAGCATTTT	CASSWRKESNQPQHF
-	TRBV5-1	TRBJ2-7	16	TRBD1	TGCGCCAGCAGCTTGGACCCCGGGACAGGGAGCTACGAGCAGTACTTC	CASSLDPGTGSYEQYF
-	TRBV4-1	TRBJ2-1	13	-	TGCGCCAGCAGCCAAGATGGTAGCAATGAGCAGTTCTTC	CASSQDGSNEQFF
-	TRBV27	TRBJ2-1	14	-	TGTGCCAGCAGTTTAGCTAGTAAGCACAATGAGCAGTTCTTC	CASSLASKHNEQFF
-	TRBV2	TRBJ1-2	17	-	TGTGCCAGCAGGGGGGGCGACGGAGAGGGGCCGGACTATGGCTACACCTTC	CASRGGDGEGPDYGYTF
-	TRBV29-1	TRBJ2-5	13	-	TGCAGCGTTGAAAAGGGGTACCAAGAGACCCAGTACTTC	CSVEKGYQETQYF
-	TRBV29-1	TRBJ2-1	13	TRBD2	TGCAGCGTTGCGGGGGGTGGGTACAATGAGCAGTTCTTC	CSVAGGGYNEQFF
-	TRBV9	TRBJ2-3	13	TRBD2	TGTGCCAGCAGCGCGGGGGGAACAGATACGCAGTATTTT	CASSAGGTDTQYF
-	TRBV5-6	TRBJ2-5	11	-	TGTGCCAGCAGCTTGCAAGAGACCCAGTACTTC	CASSLQETQYF
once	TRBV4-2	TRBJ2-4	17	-	TGTGCCAGCAGCCTGGAAGGGACTCCTTTAGCCAAAAACATTCAGTACTTC	CASSLEGTPLAKNIQYF
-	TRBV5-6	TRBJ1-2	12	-	TGTGCCAGCAGCTTGGATGACTATGGCTACACCTTC	CASSLDDYGYTF
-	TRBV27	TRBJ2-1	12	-	TGTGCCAGCAGTTACTCCGGGACCCAACCGTTCTTC	CASSYSGTQPFF
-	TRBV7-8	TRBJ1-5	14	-	TGTGCCAGCAGGGCGCGGGACAGCAATCAGCCCCAGCATTTT	CASRARDSNQPQHF
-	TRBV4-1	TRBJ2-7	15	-	TGCGCCAGCAGCCAAGAGCCCACGGCTTCTTACGAGCAGTACTTC	CASSQEPTASYEQYF
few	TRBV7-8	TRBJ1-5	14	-	TGTGCCAGCAGCTTACAGGAGAGCAATCAGCCCCAGCATTTT	CASSLQESNQPQHF
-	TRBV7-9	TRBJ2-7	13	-	TGTGCCAGCAGCTTAGACCTAGCCCCCGAGCAGTACTTC	CASSLDLAPEQYF
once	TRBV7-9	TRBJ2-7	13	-	TGTGCCAGCAGCTCCGGTTCCACCTACGAGCAGTACTTC	CASSSGSTYEQYF
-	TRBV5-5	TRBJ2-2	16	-	TGTGCCAGCAGCGGCGCGTGGACAGCCGACACCGGGGAGCTGTTTTTT	CASSGAWTADTGELFF
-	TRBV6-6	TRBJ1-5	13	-	TGTGCCAGCATGCCGGGAGGAATTCAGCCCCAGCATTTT	CASMPGGIQPQHF
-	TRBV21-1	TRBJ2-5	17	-	TGTGCCAGCAGCAAAGGAAACAGGGGGCTTTTACAAGAGACCCAGTACTTC	CASSKGNRGLLQETQYF
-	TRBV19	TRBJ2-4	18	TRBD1	TGTGCCAGTAGTATAGATCTTCCGGACAGGGTAGCCAAAAACATTCAGTACTTC	CASSIDLPDRVAKNIQYF
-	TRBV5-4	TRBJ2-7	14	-	TGTGCCAGCAGCTTGGCGGGCAGGTCCTACGAGCAGTACTTC	CASSLAGRSYEQYF
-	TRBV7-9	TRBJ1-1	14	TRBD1	TGTGCCAGCAGACCAGGGGGCCCGGGCACTGAAGCTTTCTTT	CASRPGGPGTEAFF
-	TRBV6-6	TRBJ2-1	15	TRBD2	TGTGCCAGCAGTTTCGGACTAGCGGGCTACAATGAGCAGTTCTTC	CASSFGLAGYNEQFF
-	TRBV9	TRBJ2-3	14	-	TGTGCCAGCAGCGTAGAAGGGGCGAAGGATACGCAGTATTTT	CASSVEGAKDTQYF
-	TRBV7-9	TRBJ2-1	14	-	TGTGCCAGCAGCTTAGCGCGAGGAGACAATGAGCAGTTCTTC	CASSLARGDNEQFF
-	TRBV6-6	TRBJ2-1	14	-	TGTGCCACCTGGAGGGACTCCTCCTACAATGAGCAGTTCTTC	CATWRDSSYNEQFF
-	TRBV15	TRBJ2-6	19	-	TGTGCCACCAGCAGAGACTTAGGGGCTCTTCCGTCTGGGGCCAACGTCCTGACTTTC	CATSRDLGALPSGANVLTF
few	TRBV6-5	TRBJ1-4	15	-	TGTGCCAGCAGTTGGGGGGCGGGCCCTAATGAAAAACTGTTTTTT	CASSWGAGPNEKLFF
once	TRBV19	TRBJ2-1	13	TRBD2	TGTGCCGTGGGACTAGCGGGGGAGGATGAGCAGTTCTTC	CAVGLAGEDEQFF
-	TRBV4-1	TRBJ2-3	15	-	TGCGCCAGCAGCCAAGGCGGGGCCCAGGAAGATACGCAGTATTTT	CASSQGGAQEDTQYF
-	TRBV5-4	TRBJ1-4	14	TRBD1	TGTGCCAGCAGCCAAGGGGGCGCCAGGGAAAAACTGTTTTTT	CASSQGGAREKLFF
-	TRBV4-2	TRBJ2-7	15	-	TGTGCCAGCAGCCAAGAGGGGGCTGACTACTACGAGCAGTACTTC	CASSQEGADYYEQYF
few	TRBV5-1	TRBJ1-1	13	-	TGCGCCAGCAGCCCGGACGGGGGGTTAGAAGCTTTCTTT	CASSPDGGLEAFF
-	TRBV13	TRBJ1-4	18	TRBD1	TGTGCCAGCAGCCCCCTTGGGGTTGGTGGGACAGGGTCCGAAAAACTGTTTTTT	CASSPLGVGGTGSEKLFF
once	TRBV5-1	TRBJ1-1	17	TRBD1	TGCGCCAGCAGCTTTCCCAGACAGGGATTGATGAACACTGAAGCTTTCTTT	CASSFPRQGLMNTEAFF
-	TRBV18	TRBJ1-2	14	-	TGTGCCAGCTCAATCCTACGGCATAACTATGGCTACACCTTC	CASSILRHNYGYTF
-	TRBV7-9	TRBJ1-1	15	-	TGTGCCAGCAGCTTGGGTTCGCTAGAGAACACTGAAGCTTTCTTT	CASSLGSLENTEAFF
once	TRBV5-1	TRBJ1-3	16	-	TGCGCCAGCAGCTTGGAAGTCCTGAGCTCTGGAAACACCATATATTTT	CASSLEVLSSGNTIYF
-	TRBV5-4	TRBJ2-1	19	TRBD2	TGTGCCAGCAGCTATCTCCGGACTAGCGGGGGGGTGGACGGCAATGAGCAGTTCTTC	CASSYLRTSGGVDGNEQFF
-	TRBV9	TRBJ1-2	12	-	TGTGCCAGCAGCGGACATCTGACGGGCTACACCTTC	CASSGHLTGYTF
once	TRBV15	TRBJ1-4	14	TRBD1	TGTGCCACCAGCAGTGGACAGGGGCATGAAAAACTGTTTTTT	CATSSGQGHEKLFF
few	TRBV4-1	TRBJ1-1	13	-	TGCGCCAGCAGCCTAGTTCGAGGAACTGAAGCTTTCTTT	CASSLVRGTEAFF
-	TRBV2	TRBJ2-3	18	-	TGTGCCAGCAGTGGAGGGGTGGAACGGAGGACTAGCACAGATACGCAGTATTTT	CASSGGVERRTSTDTQYF
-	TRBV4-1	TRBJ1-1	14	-	TGCGCCAGCAGGAGTGGGGGTCTGAACACTGAAGCTTTCTTT	CASRSGGLNTEAFF
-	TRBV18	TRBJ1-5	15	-	TGTGCCAGCTCACCACGGGACATAGGGAATCAGCCCCAGCATTTT	CASSPRDIGNQPQHF
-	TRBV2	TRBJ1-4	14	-	TGTGCCAGCCGTAGAAAGGGGATTAATGAAAAACTGTTTTTT	CASRRKGINEKLFF
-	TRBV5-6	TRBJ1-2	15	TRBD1	TGTGCCAGCAGCTCGGAGGACAGGGGTTGGTATGGCTACACCTTC	CASSSEDRGWYGYTF
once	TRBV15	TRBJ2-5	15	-	TGTGCCACCAGCAGAGGGGCAGCCCTAGGGGAGACCCAGTACTTC	CATSRGAALGETQYF
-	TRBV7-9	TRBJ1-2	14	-	TGTGCCAGCAGCTTACCGTCGCAGCAATATGGCTACACCTTC	CASSLPSQQYGYTF
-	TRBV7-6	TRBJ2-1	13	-	TGTGCCAGCAGCTTAAAGACCGCAGGGGAGCAGTTCTTC	CASSLKTAGEQFF
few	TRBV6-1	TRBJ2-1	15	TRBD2	TGTGCCAGCAGTGAAGCGGGGGGGTCCTACAATGAGCAGTTCTTC	CASSEAGGSYNEQFF
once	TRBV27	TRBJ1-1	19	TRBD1	TGTGCCAGCAGTTCTCCACTCAACATCTACAGGGGAAAGGGCACTGAAGCTTTCTTT	CASSSPLNIYRGKGTEAFF